Described below is a single TCR beta chain sequence and its context. Its specificity is unknown. This sample stems from a study of long-term antiretroviral therapy in people with HIV. Every participant gave one or more pre-ART and two or more post-ART PBMC samples. Study conclusions and caveats: Relative to control repertoires, HIV repertoires exhibited narrower CDR3 length ranges.

Survey level was the resolution at which the v3.0 immunoSEQ assay ran. The method was immunoSEQ multiplex PCR; TCRdb's version includes in-frame clones alone and lacks a portion of them. The sample lists roughly 39,000 clones, 86% seen once, with about 4.2% in the top ten. The TCR sequence derives from a woman aged 18 to 35 with HIV. Specimen: unsorted PBMCs, collected just before starting antiretroviral therapy.

The CDR3 loop reads CASSLMTGGVSQPQHF. CDR3 coding DNA: TGTGCCAGCAGCTTAATGACAGGGGGAGTGAGTCAGCCCCAGCATTTT. V and J are TRBV5-6 and TRBJ1-5, with 9 bases identical to TRBD1. Germline CDR1 reads SGHDT; CDR2 reads YYEEEE. The trim removed 2 bases at V and 6 bases at J, leaving 9 bases unmatched. The CDR3 is made up of 16 amino acids.